This TCR beta chain was retrieved from a study of control samples from healthy donors and cancer patients. Trimming removed 9 bases from V and 4 bases from J; junction bases left unmatched: 10. The CDR3 is 15 amino acids. Germline CDR1 is LNHDA and CDR2 is SQIVND (reference sequence). The protocol was immunoSEQ multiplex PCR, while the TCRdb copy is restricted to in-frame clones and leaves out a portion. The sample consists of 40,000 to 50,000 clones, approximately 94% of them appearing once. The chain combines TRBV19 with TRBJ2-2; TRBD2 agrees at 8 bases. The specimen sequenced was blood. This clonotype was sampled from a man aged 55 to 70 in good health. CDR3 bases: TGTGCCAGCGGGGGAGCGGGGGTGGGCACCGGGGAGCTGTTTTTT. The encoded protein is CASGGAGVGTGELFF.